The T cell receptor beta chain described here comes from a study of regulatory T cells in long-lasting Graves disease (dated by TCRdb to about 2021). The study in broad terms: Newly diagnosed Graves' disease patients had taken antithyroid drugs for less than 3 months. The study was registered as a clinical trial and conducted in China. Persistent Graves' disease patients were compared with newly diagnosed Graves' disease patients by peripheral blood TCR sequencing and RNA sequencing. A total of about 35 samples underwent TCR sequencing, from roughly 13 patients with persistent Graves' disease and about 20 patients with newly diagnosed Graves' disease. Beyond this particular receptor, the publication reports: The small sample size was acknowledged by the authors as a limitation that may reduce accuracy. Compared with newly diagnosed patients, persistent Graves' disease patients had lower TCR Shannon entropy and fewer highly expanded clones, which suggests clonal expansion. Peripheral blood alone was examined, since thyroid tissue, which constituted the primary lesion, could not be accessed. A larger number of public clonotypes was shared among persistent patients (approximately 2,600) than among newly diagnosed patients (around 880). Sequencing and analysis were restricted to the TCR beta chain. TRBV28, TRBJ1-2 and TRBJ2-5 were preferentially used in persistent disease, while TRBV20-1 and TRBJ2-1 were favored in newly diagnosed disease.

Turning to this clonotype: It lacks a known antigen. The input lacks base qualities; no much larger clone sits a single base away.

What this sample's time point label stands for: newly diagnosed GD, antithyroid drugs for less than 3 months. RNA was extracted from PBMCs in TRIzol for both TCR sequencing and RNA sequencing. The diagnosis of Graves' disease followed American Thyroid Association guidelines. The patients came from an endocrinology department in Xi'an, China. From each patient, 8 to 10 milliliters of peripheral blood was collected into an EDTA anticoagulant tube. PBMCs were isolated by Ficoll Paque Plus density gradient separation without further T cell sorting. An Agilent 2100 Bioanalyzer and agarose gel were used to check RNA quality, while a NanoDrop 2000 measured RNA concentration. Libraries were constructed by multiplex PCR. The listed sequencing device is Illumina HiSeq 4000. To build TCR beta libraries, CDR3 regions were amplified by Arm-PCR using iRepertoire HTBI primers. Before sequencing, the PCR products went through gel purification. The study's processing was this. Across samples, about 63 TRBV and 13 to 15 TRBJ segments were identified and used for gene usage analysis of CDR3 amino acid clonotypes. Filtered high-quality paired reads were merged into contigs using COPE and FqMerger. Contigs were aligned with BLAST to IMGT TRBV, TRBD and TRBJ reference genes, and CDR3 was defined per IMGT. Any clonotype with a frequency above 0.1% was classified as a highly expanded clone. Shannon entropy served as the measure of repertoire diversity, while the Gini coefficient captured V-J evenness. Public clonotypes were defined as clonotypes shared by more than one individual. Starting from the raw public reads, TCRdb applied fastp trimming at Q25, assembled clones with MiXCR and retained in-frame beta chains. Each record represents a unique CDR3 protein, reported with the most common genes and DNA among its rows. The V and J calls were not made by the authors but by TCRdb's processing. The sample records hundreds of thousands of distinct CDR3 sequences, around 15% of which are singletons. The ten largest clones add up to under 20% of the sample.

From the cysteine through the phenylalanine, the CDR3 covers 13 amino acids. CDR3 DNA only is kept here, 39 bases in frame from base 1. The V end loses 2 bases and the J end loses 8 bases, and a stretch of 12 bases separates them. According to the germline V gene (reference sequence), CDR1 reads DFQATT and CDR2 reads SNEGSKA. These data also formed part of another study, on T cells in Graves' hyperthyroidism and ophthalmopathy. The second paper further reports: Stable Graves' hyperthyroidism was defined as the absence of progression to ophthalmopathy over 18 months of follow-up. Hyperthyroidism patients were newly diagnosed, with disease duration under 2 months, and aged 18 to 65 years. Exclusion was applied to patients with uncontrolled infections, other autoimmune diseases, pregnancy or lactation. Diagnoses were based on clinical symptoms, serum thyroxine and TRAb, thyroid ultrasound and orbital computed tomography. For the first round of RT-PCR on the TCR CDR3, the HTBI primer set was used together with the Qiagen OneStep RT-PCR kit. Blood samples also contained most of the expanded thyroid clonotypes (frequency above 0.001), which suggests that blood repertoires may reflect thyroid immune responses. A 13 V-J signature model separated ophthalmopathy from stable hyperthyroidism, with about 90% sensitivity and 81% to 82% specificity in cross-validation and 80%/75% in testing. In validation, progression to ophthalmopathy was predicted by the model with about 70% sensitivity and roughly 76% specificity, a median of about 6.4 months before onset. To identify distinguishing TCR V-J signatures, a discovery cohort of some 99 patients was used, comprising 40 to 45 with Graves' ophthalmopathy and around 57 with stable Graves' hyperthyroidism. Prospective prediction of ophthalmopathy was tested in an independent validation cohort consisting of fewer than 20 hyperthyroidism patients and around 16 patients who later progressed to ophthalmopathy. For training and testing, the 100 patients in the discovery cohort were randomly divided in a 7:3 ratio. In addition, the study compared T-cell repertoires in thyroid tissue and in blood from about 6 Graves' hyperthyroidism patients. After blood sampling, hyperthyroidism patients were treated with methimazole at a starting dose of 30 mg daily, and ophthalmopathy patients were treated with high-dose intravenous methylprednisolone. The libraries were constructed in a second round of multiplex PCR and then size-selected and purified. Paired-end sequencing of the libraries was performed with 100 bp reads on an Illumina HiSeq2000. SOAPnuke was used to process the raw data, removing reads that contained adapters or uncalled bases, had a mean Phred below 15, or lacked an exact match to the constant primer or identifier. COPE v1.2.5 was used to merge the high-quality paired reads, and each unique nucleotide sequence was defined as a clonotype. MiTCR v1.1 was used to align clonotypes to the IMGT TRBV, TRBD and TRBJ reference segments. Only V-J combinations with frequency above 0.0001, covering about 99% of repertoires, were analysed. The TCS score was defined as F50 (clonal expansion) divided by E x V (chaos), with BLOSUM62-based TCRdist calculated between CDR3 peptides within each V-J. Welch's t-statistics and random forest reduced roughly 500 V-J features to 10 to 15, which were used in a naive Bayes classifier (R e1071). No statistical method was used to set the sample size in advance, and investigators knew the group allocation. TCR Vbeta CDR3 sequencing of roughly 140 peripheral blood samples (approximately 44 ophthalmopathy, 75 hyperthyroidism and roughly 17 progressor patients) is reported in the paper.

Recombination joined TRBV20-1 with TRBJ1-4; the D segment could be TRBD1, given 5 matching bases. The receptor's source is a young woman with Graves disease. Donor details come from another sample of the same person, matched by shared clones. The sequencing here drew on peripheral blood mononuclear cells (PBMCs), taken at new diagnosis, from a patient treated with antithyroid drugs. The CDR3 reads CSARRGVGEKLFF. Read as DNA, the sequence is TGCAGTGCTAGAAGAGGGGTAGGAGAAAAACTGTTTTTT.